Sequencing of this TCR beta chain was carried out in a study of CD8+CD57+ T cells in acquired aplastic anemia. An expansion of CD8+CD57+ cells by flow cytometry had been shown in patients chosen for sequencing. Genomic DNA served as template for TCR beta VDJ and CDR3 profiling. Via MiXCR, TCRdb re-called the reads, giving one row per CDR3 protein. The data contain about half a million distinct CDR3 sequences, around a third of them singletons. This clonotype was obtained from a human donor with aplastic anemia. Sequenced input: sorted CD4+, CD8+, or CD8+CD57+ T cells (not recorded which) from PBMCs.

In DNA form, the CDR3 reads TGTGCCAGCAGCAAGGGGTTTGGGGAGACCCAGTACTTC. The encoded protein is CASSKGFGETQYF. J is TRBJ2-5 and V is TRBV6-1, with a weak D call TRBD1 (5 bases). This CDR3 is built from 13 residues. Germline V CDR1 and CDR2: MNHNS, SASEGT. The ends were cut back, 6 bases at V and 5 bases at J, with 13 bases in the middle.